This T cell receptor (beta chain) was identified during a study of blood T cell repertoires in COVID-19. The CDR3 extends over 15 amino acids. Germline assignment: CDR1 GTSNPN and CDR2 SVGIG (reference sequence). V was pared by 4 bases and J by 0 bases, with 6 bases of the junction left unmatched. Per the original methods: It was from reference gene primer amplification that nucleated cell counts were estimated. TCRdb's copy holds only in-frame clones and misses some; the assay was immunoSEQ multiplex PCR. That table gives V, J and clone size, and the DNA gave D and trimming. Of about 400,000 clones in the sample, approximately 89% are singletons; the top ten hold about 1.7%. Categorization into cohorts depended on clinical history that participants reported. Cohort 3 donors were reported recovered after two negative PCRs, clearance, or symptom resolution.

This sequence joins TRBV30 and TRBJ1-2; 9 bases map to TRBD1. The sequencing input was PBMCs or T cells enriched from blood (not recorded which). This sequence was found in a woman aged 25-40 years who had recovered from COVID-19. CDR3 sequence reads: CAWTETGGSNYGYTF. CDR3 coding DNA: TGTGCCTGGACTGAAACAGGGGGCTCTAACTATGGCTACACCTTC.